Listed here are 32 T cell receptor beta chains from one sample, sequenced in a study of identical twins. TCRdb redid the calling of the 5' RACE reads with MiXCR, one entry per CDR3 protein. The sample lists about 530,000 distinct CDR3 sequences, about 16% occurring once. The sample was also linked to a second study, of yellow fever vaccine responses in identical twins.

Sequencing input: CD4+ T cells sorted from blood. The receptors stem from a woman aged 18-30 years in good health.

The chain joins TRBV7-9 to TRBJ2-7; 7 bases line up with TRBD1. Per the germline V gene, CDR1 is SEHNR and CDR2 is FQNEAQ (reference sequence). V was clipped by 4 bases and J by 4 bases; unmatched bases: 4. This CDR3 is built from 13 residues. The CDR3 loop is CASSSPGQYEQYF. CDR3 nucleotide sequence: TGTGCCAGCAGCTCCCCGGGACAGTACGAGCAGTACTTC.

This chain links TRBV9 with TRBJ1-1, with TRBD1 matching over 7 bases. Germline loops: CDR1 SGDLS, CDR2 YYNGEE. This CDR3 has 14 amino acids. Losses at the gene ends were 3 bases for V and 5 bases for J; bases not matched to a gene: 7. The CDR3 sequence is CASSADRVSTEAFF. CDR3 nucleotide sequence: TGTGCCAGCAGCGCCGACAGGGTTTCAACTGAAGCTTTCTTT.

V is TRBV5-8 and J is TRBJ2-7; D unclear. Per the germline V gene, CDR1 is SGHTS and CDR2 is YDEGEE. V gave up 3 bases and J gave up 3 bases, with 13 bases separating them. The CDR3 covers 14 residues. CDR3 DNA: TGTGCCAGCAGCTACCATTCTAAAGTCTACGAGCAGTACGTC. Protein: CASSYHSKVYEQYV.

This clonotype was observed a few times. This rearrangement joins TRBV13 to TRBJ2-5; 7 positions match TRBD2. CDR3 length: 15 amino acids. The ends lost 2 bases at V and 2 bases at J; junction bases unmatched: 5. Germline CDR1 and CDR2: PRHDT and FYEKMQ (reference sequence). The CDR3 loop reads CASSLRRGIQETQYF. The CDR3 nucleotides read TGTGCCAGCAGCTTAAGGCGGGGGATACAAGAGACCCAGTACTTC. Complete variable domain (other parts from reference TRBV13 and TRBJ2-5): AAGVIQSPRHLIKEKRETATLKCYPIPRHDTVYWYQQGPGQDPQFLISFYEKMQSDKGSIPDRFSAQQFSDYHSELNMSSLELGDSALYFCASSLRRGIQETQYFGPGTRLLVL.

Regarding this clonotype: At one end the junction does not follow the germline gene, possibly because of a read error. The rearrangement uses TRBV28 and TRBJ2-7, with 8 bases that match TRBD1. This CDR3 contains 12 residues. Germline V lookup: CDR1 MDHEN, CDR2 SYDVKM. CDR3 loop: CASSLPGQELSF. The CDR3 nucleotides read TGTGCCAGCAGCCTACCGGGACAGGAGCTATCTTTC.

The chain is built from TRBV29-1 and TRBJ1-2, with no clear D. The V end was cut by 4 bases, the J end by 0 bases, with 12 bases between. CDR1 SQVTM and CDR2 ANQGSEA come from the germline V gene. The CDR3 consists of 14 residues. In DNA form, the CDR3 reads TGCAGCGTTGCCCCACGTTTAGCTAACTATGGCTACACCTTC. The encoded protein is CSVAPRLANYGYTF.

This clonotype was counted a few times. The rearrangement links TRBV28 to TRBJ2-1, with TRBD1 as a possible D gene (6 bases). Looked up from germline, CDR1 is MDHEN and CDR2 is SYDVKM. The CDR3 consists of 13 residues. Trimming pared 11 bases from V and 5 bases from J, leaving 16 bases between. Written as DNA, the CDR3 is TGTGCCTGCAACGACAGGAGAAACAATGAGCAGTTCTTC. Translated, it gives CACNDRRNNEQFF.

The chain is built from TRBV20-1 and TRBJ2-1, with unresolved D. V shed 3 bases and J shed 2 bases, with 11 bases lying between them. Germline V gene sequence: CDR1 DFQATT, CDR2 SNEGSKA (reference sequence). This CDR3 contains 14 residues. CDR3 DNA: TGCAGTGCTAGGAACGGGCCTACCTACAATGAGCAGTTCTTC. Protein product: CSARNGPTYNEQFF.

This clonotype was observed at least ten times. The chain is built from TRBV25-1 and TRBJ2-5, with a tentative D call TRBD2 (5 bases). The V end was cut by 1 base, the J end by 3 bases, with 9 bases between. Per germline, CDR1 MGHDK and CDR2 SYGVNS. The CDR3 is made up of 14 amino acids. CDR3 sequence reads: CASSEFLAKETQYF. As DNA, the CDR3 is TGTGCCAGCAGTGAATTCCTAGCTAAAGAGACCCAGTACTTC.

The rearrangement links TRBV20-1 to TRBJ2-7; D is ambiguous. The V gene's germline CDR1 is DFQATT and CDR2 SNEGSKA (reference sequence). With 0 bases removed from V and 1 base from J, the gap between germline ends came to 16 bases. The CDR3 loop spans 16 amino acids. The CDR3 reads CSARDLGSTFSYEQYF. The DNA of the CDR3 is TGCAGTGCTAGAGATTTAGGCAGCACCTTTTCCTACGAGCAGTACTTC.

This clonotype was detected only a few times. The chain carries TRBV7-8 and TRBJ2-7; D not certain. The CDR3 totals 16 residues. Trimming shortened V by 0 bases and J by 3 bases, and 15 bases separated the two germline ends. In germline, CDR1 is SGHVS, CDR2 FQNEAQ. CDR3 amino acids: CASSLARFQNRYEQYF. In nucleotides, the CDR3 is TGTGCCAGCAGCTTAGCACGGTTTCAAAACCGCTACGAGCAGTACTTC.

This clonotype was recorded at least ten times. V and J are TRBV7-9 and TRBJ2-2; the D call may be TRBD1 or TRBD2 (5 bases each). The CDR3 runs 16 residues. Trimming stripped 4 bases from V and 3 bases from J, with 15 bases between. The V gene's germline CDR1 is SEHNR and CDR2 FQNEAQ (reference sequence). CDR3 bases: TGTGCCAGCAGCTCTAAACCCGGGACCGACACCGGGGAGCTGTTTTTT. It specifies CASSSKPGTDTGELFF.

This clonotype was seen at least ten times. The rearrangement links TRBV12-3 or TRBV12-4 to TRBJ2-7; the D gene is possibly TRBD1 (5 bases). The CDR3 is made up of 13 amino acids. V was clipped by 7 bases and J by 5 bases, with 15 bases between them. The CDR3, as DNA: TGTGCCAGCAACCTGGGGATAGGGGACGAGCAGTACTTC. Amino acid sequence: CASNLGIGDEQYF.

The chain couples TRBV24-1 to TRBJ1-2; D is ambiguous. V lost 9 bases to trimming and J lost 7 bases, with 14 bases between them. Germline values: CDR1 KGHDR, CDR2 SFDVKD. The CDR3 sequence is 12 residues long. CDR3 in DNA: TGTGCCACCTCAACAGTCGTGGGTGGCTACACCTTC. Amino acids: CATSTVVGGYTF.

This clonotype was counted only a few times. This rearrangement joins TRBV6-1 to TRBJ1-2; 9 bases map to TRBD1. Germline V gives CDR1 MNHNS, CDR2 SASEGT. V trimming: 8 bases; J trimming: 2 bases; junction bases outside the gene matches: 6. This CDR3 is built from 14 residues. CDR3 DNA: TGTGCCAGCCTACAGGGGGCAAGGAACTATGGCTACACCTTC. Protein: CASLQGARNYGYTF.

Here the CDR3 reads CASSPSFGLAENEQFF. The CDR3 bases are TGTGCCAGCTCGCCTAGTTTCGGACTAGCAGAGAATGAGCAGTTCTTC. The chain links TRBV18 to TRBJ2-1; 8 bases are a match to TRBD2. The CDR3 totals 16 residues. Germline CDR1 is KGHSH and CDR2 is LQKENI. The J segment lost 7 bases and the V segment lost 6 bases, leaving 14 bases of the junction unmatched.

The gene calls are TRBV29-1 and TRBJ1-1, with no clear D. Trimming cost V 6 bases and J 5 bases, with 10 bases left between them. This CDR3 has 11 amino acids. CDR1 SQVTM and CDR2 ANQGSEA come from the germline V gene. In DNA form, the CDR3 reads TGCAGCGTGAGCCATGGGACTGAAGCTTTCTTT. It is translated as CSVSHGTEAFF.

The genes are TRBV29-1 and TRBJ2-4, with no clear D. Deletions cut 1 base from V and 0 bases from J, with 4 bases between. There are 13 residues in the CDR3. CDR1 is SQVTM and CDR2 is ANQGSEA in the germline V gene. CDR3 residues: CSVEGLAKNIQYF. CDR3 DNA: TGCAGCGTTGAAGGGCTAGCCAAAAACATTCAGTACTTC.

DNA of the CDR3: TGTGCCAGCAGCGTAGAACAGGACACTGAAGCTTTCTTT. It yields the protein CASSVEQDTEAFF. The J gene is TRBJ1-1, the V gene TRBV9, with D maybe TRBD1 (5 bases). The CDR3 contains 13 residues. Germline V gives CDR1 SGDLS, CDR2 YYNGEE. Trimming shortened V by 0 bases and J by 3 bases, and 6 bases separated the two germline ends.

This clonotype was seen a handful of times. The chain combines TRBV20-1 with TRBJ2-7; no reliable D call. Trimming cost V 0 bases and J 2 bases, with 11 bases left between them. CDR1 and CDR2 (germline): DFQATT, SNEGSKA (reference sequence). CDR3 size: 14 residues. The CDR3 DNA reads TGCAGTGCTAGAGATTATAGCCCGCCCTACGAGCAGTACTTC. Residues: CSARDYSPPYEQYF.

The chain has TRBV12-3 or TRBV12-4 and TRBJ2-3; 9 nucleotides match TRBD1. V dropped 5 bases and J dropped 0; count of bases not matched to a gene: 6. This CDR3 spans 16 amino acids. The CDR3 sequence: CASSHGTGFSTDTQYF. In nucleotides, the CDR3 is TGTGCCAGCAGTCACGGGACAGGGTTTAGCACAGATACGCAGTATTTT.

This clonotype turned up a few times. CDR3 protein: CASSSIGQGVDGYTF. The DNA for the CDR3 is TGCGCCAGCAGCTCGATTGGACAGGGAGTCGATGGCTACACCTTC. This chain connects TRBV5-1 to TRBJ1-2; 8 nucleotides agree with TRBD1. The CDR3 is made up of 15 amino acids. J lost 6 bases, V lost 3 bases, and 10 bases had no gene match. Germline values: CDR1 SGHRS, CDR2 YFSETQ. The complete variable domain, with remaining parts taken from reference TRBV5-1 and TRBJ1-2, reads KAGVTQTPRYLIKTRGQQVTLSCSPISGHRSVSWYQQTPGQGLQFLFEYFSETQRNKGNFPGRFSGRQFSNSRSEMNVSTLELGDSALYLCASSSIGQGVDGYTFGSGTRLTVV.

V and J are TRBV27 and TRBJ1-1; D uncertain. V shed 7 bases and J shed 7 bases, with 19 bases lying between them. The CDR3 has 14 residues. CDR1 and CDR2 from the germline V gene are MNHEY and SMNVEV (reference sequence). Written as DNA, the CDR3 is TGTGCCAGCATCCTAAGGGTAGGTGGAAGTGAAGCTTTCTTT. This encodes CASILRVGGSEAFF.

The rearrangement joins TRBV5-1 to TRBJ1-2; a possible D gene is TRBD1 (5 bases). CDR3 length: 14 amino acids. V lost 4 bases and J lost 7, with 17 bases in between. Germline assignment: CDR1 SGHRS and CDR2 YFSETQ. The CDR3 region is CASSPRRGDGGYTF. CDR3 DNA sequence: TGCGCCAGCAGCCCCCGGAGAGGGGATGGTGGCTACACCTTC. Drawing the rest from reference TRBV5-1 and TRBJ1-2, the complete variable domain is KAGVTQTPRYLIKTRGQQVTLSCSPISGHRSVSWYQQTPGQGLQFLFEYFSETQRNKGNFPGRFSGRQFSNSRSEMNVSTLELGDSALYLCASSPRRGDGGYTFGSGTRLTVV.

This clonotype has just a few counts. The chain combines TRBV2 with TRBJ2-5, with a tentative D call TRBD2 (6 bases). CDR1 and CDR2 (germline): SNHLY, FYNNEI. The V and J ends lost 4 bases and 3 bases respectively, with 24 bases between them. This CDR3 is built from 18 residues. The CDR3 is CASSVLVVGRDPKETQYF. As DNA, the CDR3 is TGTGCCAGCAGTGTCCTAGTAGTTGGGCGGGACCCAAAAGAGACCCAGTACTTC.

The sample holds a few counts of this clonotype. The chain uses TRBV6-1 and TRBJ2-1, with TRBD2 matching 16 bases. The CDR3 is 14 residues long. Trimming cost V 11 bases and J 9 bases; bases outside gene matches: 7. CDR1 is MNHNS, CDR2 SASEGT, per germline. The chain's CDR3 is CAGTSGRVWGEQFF. In nucleotides, the CDR3 is TGTGCCGGGACTAGCGGGAGGGTCTGGGGTGAGCAGTTCTTC.

This clonotype came up a few times. V is TRBV7-9 and J is TRBJ2-1; 12 bases fit TRBD2. V lost 2 bases, J lost 6 bases, and 8 bases stayed unmatched. This CDR3 region has 17 residues. In germline, CDR1 is SEHNR, CDR2 FQNEAQ (reference sequence). The CDR3 loop is CASSLSTSGGLGNEQFF. For the CDR3, the DNA is TGTGCCAGCAGCTTATCAACTAGCGGGGGGCTTGGCAATGAGCAGTTCTTC.

V usage is TRBV4-1 and J usage is TRBJ2-3; 8 bases fit TRBD1. In germline, CDR1 is MGHRA, CDR2 YSYEKL. This CDR3 has 15 amino acids. V lost 3 bases, J lost 5 bases, and 7 bases stayed unmatched. CDR3 in amino acids: CASSQGDRLQDTQYF. CDR3 DNA: TGCGCCAGCAGCCAGGGGGACAGGTTGCAAGATACGCAGTATTTT.

This clonotype was observed a few times. The chain carries TRBV12-3 or TRBV12-4 and TRBJ2-7, with D possibly matching TRBD2 (6 bases). Trimming took off 3 bases at V and 6 bases at J, with 12 bases between the two ends. The CDR3 runs 13 residues. The CDR3: CASSFPAGGEQYF. CDR3 bases: TGTGCCAGCAGTTTCCCCGCCGGGGGCGAGCAGTACTTC.

This clonotype was detected many times. The V and J genes are TRBV20-1 and TRBJ2-1; D remains ambiguous. V was shortened by 7 bases and J by 8 bases, with 21 bases between the two germline ends. CDR3 length equals 14 residues. Germline-derived CDR1 and CDR2 are DFQATT and SNEGSKA (reference sequence). The CDR3 protein is CSGTRPGSYHEQFF. As DNA, the CDR3 is TGCAGTGGAACCCGTCCCGGCTCCTATCATGAGCAGTTCTTC.

The V and J genes are TRBV15 and TRBJ2-3; no clear D. The V and J ends lost 0 bases and 8 bases respectively, with 12 bases between them. Germline loops: CDR1 LNHNV, CDR2 YYDKDF (reference sequence). The CDR3 contains 14 residues. The CDR3 DNA sequence: TGTGCCACCAGCAGAGATTTAGTAGTCGCTACGCAGTATTTT. This translates into CATSRDLVVATQYF.

This clonotype was seen only a few times. The chain uses TRBV5-1 and TRBJ2-1; 16 positions match TRBD2. This CDR3 has 18 residues. Trimming cost V 4 bases and J 5 bases; bases outside gene matches: 9. Germline CDR1 is SGHRS and CDR2 is YFSETQ. In DNA form, the CDR3 reads TGCGCCAGCAGCGCGGGACTAGCGGGAGGGCCGGGTAACAATGAGCAGTTCTTC. Its translation: CASSAGLAGGPGNNEQFF.